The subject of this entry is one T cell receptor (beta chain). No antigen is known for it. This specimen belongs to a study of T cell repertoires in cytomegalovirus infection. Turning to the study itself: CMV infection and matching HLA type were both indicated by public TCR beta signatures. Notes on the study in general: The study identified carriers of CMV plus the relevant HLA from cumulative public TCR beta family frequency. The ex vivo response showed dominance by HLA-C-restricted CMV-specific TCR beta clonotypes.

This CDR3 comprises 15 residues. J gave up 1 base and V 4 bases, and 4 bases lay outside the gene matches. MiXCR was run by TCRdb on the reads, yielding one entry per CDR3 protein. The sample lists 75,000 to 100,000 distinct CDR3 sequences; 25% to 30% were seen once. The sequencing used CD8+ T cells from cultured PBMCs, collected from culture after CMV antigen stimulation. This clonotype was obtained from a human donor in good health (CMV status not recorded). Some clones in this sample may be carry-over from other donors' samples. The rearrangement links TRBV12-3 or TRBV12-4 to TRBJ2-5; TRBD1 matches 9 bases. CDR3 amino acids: CASSWGQGPQETQYF. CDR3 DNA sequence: TGTGCCAGCAGTTGGGGACAGGGACCCCAAGAGACCCAGTACTTC.